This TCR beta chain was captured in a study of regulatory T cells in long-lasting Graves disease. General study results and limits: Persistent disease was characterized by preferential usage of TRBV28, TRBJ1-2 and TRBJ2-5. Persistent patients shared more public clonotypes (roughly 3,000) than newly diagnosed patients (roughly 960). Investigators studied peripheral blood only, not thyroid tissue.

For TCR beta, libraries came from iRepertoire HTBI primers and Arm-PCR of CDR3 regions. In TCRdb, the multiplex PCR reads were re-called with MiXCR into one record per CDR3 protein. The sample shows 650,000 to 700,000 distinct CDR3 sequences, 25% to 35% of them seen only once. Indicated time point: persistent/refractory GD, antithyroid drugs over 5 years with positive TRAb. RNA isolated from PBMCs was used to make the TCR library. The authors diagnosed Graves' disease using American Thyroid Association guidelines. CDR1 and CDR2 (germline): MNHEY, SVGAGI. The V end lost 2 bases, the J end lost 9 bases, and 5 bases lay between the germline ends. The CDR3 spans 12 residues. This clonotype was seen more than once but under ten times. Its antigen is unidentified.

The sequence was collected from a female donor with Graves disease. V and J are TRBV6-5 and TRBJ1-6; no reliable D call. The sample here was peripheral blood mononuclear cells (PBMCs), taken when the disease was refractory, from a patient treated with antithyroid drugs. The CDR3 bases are TGTGCCAGCAGTTACGGTAGTTCACCCCTCCACTTT. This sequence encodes CASSYGSSPLHF.